Following are 7 T cell receptor beta chains from one sample sequenced in a study of T cell changes during pregnancy in multiple sclerosis. Profiling relied on immunoSEQ multiplex PCR, and the TCRdb table lists in-frame clones only, not all of them. The profile shows more than 75,000 clones, 85% to 95% of them singletons. The specimen was peripheral blood, collected in the first trimester of pregnancy. These receptors were taken from a female donor with multiple sclerosis, enrolled in a pregnancy study.

The chain is built from TRBV19 and TRBJ1-2; 12 bases fit TRBD1. With V trimmed by 8 bases and J by 5 bases, 6 bases remained unmatched. CDR1 and CDR2 (germline): LNHDA, SQIVND (reference sequence). The CDR3 consists of 14 residues. The CDR3 coding sequence is TGTGCCAGTGGACCGGGACAGGGGGCATATGGCTACACCTTC. Its translation is CASGPGQGAYGYTF.

The CDR3 here is CASKLQGAGTDTQYF. For the CDR3, the DNA is TGTGCCAGCAAATTACAGGGGGCCGGCACAGATACGCAGTATTTT. The chain has TRBV7-3 and TRBJ2-3, with TRBD1 matching 9 bases. CDR3 length: 15 residues. Germline-derived CDR1 and CDR2 are SGHTA and FQGTGA. V was pared by 7 bases and J by 1 base, with 6 bases of the junction left unmatched.

V is TRBV28 and J is TRBJ1-2, with 7 bases fitting TRBD1. The CDR3 consists of 14 residues. J was trimmed by 1 base and V by 3 bases; bases with no gene match: 2. The germline gives CDR1 MDHEN, CDR2 SYDVKM. CDR3: CASSLPGGNYGYTF. The CDR3 nucleotides are TGTGCCAGCAGTTTGCCAGGGGGTAACTATGGCTACACCTTC.

J is TRBJ1-1 and V is TRBV7-2; D remains ambiguous. Deletions cut 2 bases from V and 5 bases from J, with 12 bases between. This CDR3 has 14 amino acids. Germline CDR1 SGHTA, CDR2 FQGNSA. The CDR3 reads CASSLKGGRTEAFF. The DNA of the CDR3 is TGTGCCAGCAGCTTAAAAGGAGGGAGAACTGAAGCTTTCTTT.

This chain links TRBV30 with TRBJ2-5, with 12 bases that match TRBD2. The last part of the DNA fits TRBJ2-7 better; the J call may be wrong. Germline V gene sequence: CDR1 GTSNPN, CDR2 SVGIG (reference sequence). The CDR3 length is 20 residues. CDR3 sequence reads: CAWSPLRLASGRASSYEQYF. CDR3 nucleotide sequence: TGTGCCTGGAGTCCCTTGAGACTGGCTAGCGGGAGGGCCAGCTCCTACGAGCAGTACTTC.

This sequence joins TRBV6-6 and TRBJ1-1; TRBD1 aligns across 8 bases. The junction had 10 bases not matched to a gene; V was cut back by 2 bases and J by 5 bases. The CDR3 is 16 amino acids. Germline V CDR1 and CDR2: MNHNY, SVGAGI (reference sequence). The CDR3 DNA is TGTGCCAGCAGTTACGGGACAGGCCCGCTCTCAACTGAAGCTTTCTTT. It encodes CASSYGTGPLSTEAFF.

This chain links TRBV28 with TRBJ1-2; 7 positions agree with TRBD1. V was clipped by 8 bases and J by 1 base; unmatched bases: 13. Germline V CDR1 and CDR2: MDHEN, SYDVKM. The CDR3 covers 16 residues. CDR3 sequence reads: CASWGRGSTHNYGYTF. The CDR3 DNA sequence: TGTGCCAGCTGGGGCAGGGGGAGCACTCATAACTATGGCTACACCTTC.